The 16 T cell receptor beta chains below were found in one sample sequenced in a study of cytomegalovirus exposure and HLA in healthy donors. The data were produced by immunoSEQ multiplex PCR, yet TCRdb's version contains in-frame clones alone and is incomplete. The table lists around 160,000 clones, less than 95% of them singletons, with over 2.5% in the top ten. The specimen was PBMCs. The receptors stem from a woman under 30 in good health and CMV-seropositive.

The genes are TRBV4-3 and TRBJ2-7; TRBD2 aligns across 7 bases. Germline V gene lookup returns CDR1 LGHNA and CDR2 YSLEER. V was clipped by 3 bases and J by 1 base; unmatched bases: 6. The CDR3 runs to 15 residues. The CDR3 loop is CASSHLADSSYEQYF. DNA for the CDR3: TGCGCCAGCAGCCACCTAGCGGACTCTTCCTACGAGCAGTACTTC.

In DNA form, the CDR3 reads TGTGCCAGCAGCTTGGTCGACAGATTCTCCTACGAGCAGTACTTC. Translated: CASSLVDRFSYEQYF. The chain has TRBV5-6 and TRBJ2-7; D possibly corresponds to TRBD1 (5 bases). Trimming cost V 0 bases and J 0 bases, with 10 bases left between them. In germline, CDR1 is SGHDT, CDR2 YYEEEE. The CDR3 totals 15 residues.

The chain joins TRBV6-5 to TRBJ1-1; no reliable D call. The V gene's germline CDR1 is MNHEY and CDR2 SVGAGI. This CDR3 has 14 residues. V lost 0 bases and J lost 5, with 10 bases in between. The CDR3 DNA reads as TGTGCCAGCAGTTACTCGAGAAGCGGGACTGAAGCTTTCTTT. Its translation: CASSYSRSGTEAFF.

The V gene is TRBV7-9, the J gene TRBJ1-3; 10 nucleotides line up with TRBD1. J gave up 4 bases and V 5 bases, and 5 bases lay outside the gene matches. Germline CDR1 reads SEHNR; CDR2 reads FQNEAQ (reference sequence). The CDR3 sequence is 15 residues long. The CDR3 sequence is CASSGGQGPGNTIYF. DNA for the CDR3: TGTGCCAGCAGCGGGGGACAGGGGCCCGGAAACACCATATATTTT.

The rearrangement joins TRBV11-2 to TRBJ2-1, with TRBD2 as a possible D gene (5 bases). Germline assignment: CDR1 SGHAT and CDR2 FQNNGV. The CDR3 totals 17 residues. Deletions cut 1 base from V and 0 bases from J, with 13 bases between. The CDR3 DNA sequence: TGTGCCAGCAGCTTAGGAGTGCTAGGGAGCTCCTACAATGAGCAGTTCTTC. Translating gives CASSLGVLGSSYNEQFF.

The chain uses TRBV4-3 and TRBJ2-7, with TRBD1 identical over 7 bases. The junction had 9 bases not matched to a gene; V was cut back by 0 bases and J by 4 bases. The CDR3 runs 16 residues. Germline assignment: CDR1 LGHNA and CDR2 YSLEER. The CDR3 protein is CASSQDQRTGLYEQYF. Written as DNA, the CDR3 is TGCGCCAGCAGCCAAGATCAAAGGACAGGCCTATACGAGCAGTACTTC.

The V and J genes are TRBV6-6 and TRBJ2-7, with TRBD1 matching 9 bases. V was pared by 8 bases and J by 0 bases, with 5 bases of the junction left unmatched. Germline V CDR1 and CDR2: MNHNY, SVGAGI (reference sequence). There are 14 residues in the CDR3. The DNA of the CDR3 is TGTGCCAGCTGGGGGACAGGGAACTCCTACGAGCAGTACTTC. It specifies CASWGTGNSYEQYF.

The chain links TRBV27 to TRBJ1-2, with D tentatively TRBD1 (5 bases). V lost 6 bases to trimming and J lost 4 bases, with 12 bases between them. Per the germline V gene, CDR1 is MNHEY and CDR2 is SMNVEV (reference sequence). The CDR3 sequence is 13 residues long. The DNA of the CDR3 is TGTGCCAGCAGCTGGACACCCCTCTATGGCTACACCTTC. It yields the protein CASSWTPLYGYTF.

This rearrangement joins TRBV29-1 to TRBJ2-1; TRBD2 might be the D (5 bases). V lost 4 bases, J lost 0 bases, and 10 bases lay in between. Germline CDR1 is SQVTM and CDR2 is ANQGSEA. This CDR3 has 14 amino acids. CDR3 in amino acids: CSVVRTGSYNEQFF. CDR3 DNA sequence: TGCAGCGTTGTCCGGACTGGCTCCTACAATGAGCAGTTCTTC.

This chain links TRBV4-3 with TRBJ1-1, with D tentatively TRBD1 (5 bases). Trimming left V 7 bases short and J 4 bases short, with 16 bases between. Germline V gene sequence: CDR1 LGHNA, CDR2 YSLEER. This CDR3 has 14 amino acids. This CDR3 reads CASKPGVTATEAFF. CDR3 bases: TGCGCCAGCAAGCCGGGGGTCACAGCCACTGAAGCTTTCTTT.

The rearrangement uses TRBV27 and TRBJ2-7; no firm D call. V gave up 0 bases and J gave up 6 bases, with 12 bases separating them. This CDR3 has 14 residues. Germline values: CDR1 MNHEY, CDR2 SMNVEV (reference sequence). CDR3 loop: CASSLSPRRTEQYF. CDR3 nucleotides: TGTGCCAGCAGTTTATCCCCGAGGCGCACCGAGCAGTACTTC.

The sample holds a few counts of this clone. The rearrangement links TRBV7-8 to TRBJ1-6; D call uncertain. Germline CDR1 reads SGHVS; CDR2 reads FQNEAQ. V was trimmed by 1 base and J by 6 bases, leaving 7 bases between them. CDR3 length: 14 residues. CDR3 sequence: CASSLETGNSPLHF. The CDR3 DNA reads TGTGCCAGCAGCTTAGAGACGGGTAATTCACCCCTCCACTTT.

This rearrangement joins TRBV28 to TRBJ1-5; maybe TRBD1 (5 bases). The germline CDR1 and CDR2 sequences are MDHEN and SYDVKM. The CDR3 loop spans 15 amino acids. V lost 5 bases to trimming and J lost 3 bases, with 14 bases between them. This chain's CDR3 is CASSIRGSNNQPQHF. The CDR3 nucleotides are TGTGCCAGCAGTATTAGGGGTAGCAACAATCAGCCCCAGCATTTT.

For the CDR3, the DNA is TGTGCCAGCAGTGAGGTGGGACAGATTAGAAATAGCAATCAGCCCCAGCATTTT. Its protein is CASSEVGQIRNSNQPQHF. The chain has TRBV2 and TRBJ1-5, with 7 bases lining up with TRBD1. Per germline, CDR1 SNHLY and CDR2 FYNNEI. This CDR3 region has 18 residues. V trimming: 3 bases; J trimming: 0 bases; junction bases outside the gene matches: 11.

The gene calls are TRBV7-9 and TRBJ2-5; D is unresolved. The CDR3 runs 14 residues. Germline-derived CDR1 and CDR2 are SEHNR and FQNEAQ (reference sequence). V was pared by 1 base and J by 5 bases, with 11 bases between. In nucleotides, the CDR3 is TGTGCCAGCAGCTTAGGTCTAGTCCGGGAGACCCAGTACTTC. Translated, it gives CASSLGLVRETQYF.

The chain couples TRBV18 to TRBJ1-2; TRBD1 might be the D (6 bases). The V gene's germline CDR1 is KGHSH and CDR2 LQKENI. The V and J ends lost 3 bases and 9 bases respectively, with 17 bases between them. This CDR3 has 14 residues. CDR3 DNA: TGTGCCAGCTCACCCGGGGGGCGAGCCCGTCGCTACACCTTC. Its protein is CASSPGGRARRYTF.